The 17 T cell receptor beta chains below come from one sample, sequenced in a study of T cell repertoires in cytomegalovirus infection. A single record per CDR3 protein comes from TCRdb applying MiXCR to the reads. Here the sample spans some 590,000 distinct CDR3 sequences, 40% being singletons. These receptors have no known antigen. This specimen consisted of cultured PBMCs, obtained from culture after CMV antigen stimulation. These TCRs come from a human donor in good health (CMV status not recorded). Some clones in this sample may be carry-over from other donors' samples.

This clonotype was found a few times. V and J are TRBV11-2 and TRBJ2-3, with 7 bases identical to TRBD1. Germline assignment: CDR1 SGHAT and CDR2 FQNNGV. CDR3 size: 13 residues. V shed 6 bases and J 5 bases; nucleotides not matched to a gene: 5. In DNA form, the CDR3 reads TGTGCCAGCAGACGACAGGGAATAGATACGCAGTATTTT. It encodes CASRRQGIDTQYF.

This clonotype was counted a few times. The V gene is TRBV11-2, the J gene TRBJ2-3; the D gene could be TRBD1 or TRBD2 (5 bases each). In germline, CDR1 is SGHAT, CDR2 FQNNGV. CDR3 length equals 16 residues. Trimming took off 5 bases at V and 3 bases at J, with 18 bases between the two ends. The CDR3 is CASSPGTLSVTDTQYF. DNA for the CDR3: TGTGCCAGCAGCCCCGGGACCCTCTCGGTGACAGATACGCAGTATTTT.

Many counts were recorded for this clonotype. The CDR3 nucleotides read TGTGCCAGCAGCCCCGGCCTACAAAGCACAGATACGCAGTATTTT. Residues: CASSPGLQSTDTQYF. The V gene is TRBV7-2, the J gene TRBJ2-3, with D uncertain. Deletions cut 5 bases from V and 0 bases from J, with 12 bases between. Germline CDR1 and CDR2: SGHTA and FQGNSA. CDR3 length equals 15 residues.

This clonotype was detected a few times. V usage is TRBV12-3 or TRBV12-4 and J usage is TRBJ1-4; D gene unclear. This CDR3 contains 12 residues. The V end lost 1 base, the J end lost 7 bases, and 4 bases lay between the germline ends. The CDR3 DNA sequence: TGTGCCAGCAGTTTAGAAGCTGAAAAACTGTTTTTT. It yields the protein CASSLEAEKLFF.

The chain employs TRBV7-9 and TRBJ2-2, with D maybe TRBD2 (5 bases). V lost 4 bases to trimming and J lost 8 bases, with 8 bases between them. This CDR3 spans 12 amino acids. Germline CDR1 and CDR2: SEHNR and FQNEAQ (reference sequence). CDR3 coding DNA: TGTGCCAGCAGCTCAGCGGCTGGGGAGCTGTTTTTT. Encoded protein: CASSSAAGELFF.

V and J are TRBV7-9 and TRBJ2-1; D perhaps matches TRBD1 (5 bases). Trimming pared 1 base from V and 9 bases from J, leaving 13 bases between. CDR3 length: 14 amino acids. Germline V gives CDR1 SEHNR, CDR2 FQNEAQ (reference sequence). Here the CDR3 reads CASSLVAGLGEQFF. The CDR3 coding sequence is TGTGCCAGCAGCTTAGTCGCAGGGCTTGGTGAGCAGTTCTTC.

This clonotype was seen a few times. The chain uses TRBV27 and TRBJ2-2, with D maybe TRBD1 (6 bases). The V gene's germline CDR1 is MNHEY and CDR2 SMNVEV (reference sequence). V was shortened by 8 bases and J by 4 bases, with 20 bases between the two germline ends. This CDR3 is 16 amino acids long. CDR3 residues: CASGVHGGRGTGELFF. The CDR3 DNA sequence: TGTGCCAGCGGCGTTCATGGGGGCAGGGGCACCGGGGAGCTGTTTTTT.

Only a few counts were recorded for this clonotype. The V call is TRBV6-5, the J call TRBJ2-7; 12 nucleotides align to TRBD1. Germline-derived CDR1 and CDR2 are MNHEY and SVGAGI. The CDR3 covers 15 residues. Losses at the gene ends were 5 bases for V and 4 bases for J; bases not matched to a gene: 6. DNA for the CDR3: TGTGCCAGCAGTCGGGACAGGGGGCGTGGGTACGAGCAGTACTTC. It is translated as CASSRDRGRGYEQYF.

This sequence joins TRBV2 and TRBJ1-1; D unclear. Trimming removed 6 bases at V and 7 bases at J, with 21 bases between. The CDR3 contains 15 residues. CDR1 and CDR2 from the germline V gene are SNHLY and FYNNEI. The CDR3 DNA reads as TGTGCCAGCAGCCCGGTCTCGCAGCCTTATGGTGAAGCTTTCTTT. Protein product: CASSPVSQPYGEAFF.

V gene TRBV4-1 combines with J gene TRBJ2-5, with D possibly matching TRBD1 (5 bases). With 1 base removed from V and 1 base from J, the gap between germline ends came to 10 bases. This CDR3 has 15 amino acids. CDR1 is MGHRA, CDR2 YSYEKL, per germline. The CDR3 DNA reads TGCGCCAGCAGCCAAGGCAGGGCAGCCCAAGAGACCCAGTACTTC. Protein sequence: CASSQGRAAQETQYF.

This clonotype showed up just a few times. This chain connects TRBV7-1 to TRBJ1-1; TRBD1 matches 9 bases. TRBV7-1 is reported as an ORF; its role is uncertain. V lost 5 bases to trimming and J lost 3 bases; unmatched junction nucleotides: 1. The CDR3 spans 13 residues. As DNA, the CDR3 is TGTGCCAGCAGCGGACAGGGGCACACTGAAGCTTTCTTT. Translation: CASSGQGHTEAFF.

V gene TRBV19 combines with J gene TRBJ1-5; no firm D call. Germline V lookup: CDR1 LNHDA, CDR2 SQIVND (reference sequence). Trimming shortened V by 3 bases and J by 3 bases, and 9 bases separated the two germline ends. The CDR3 spans 14 residues. Here the CDR3 reads CASSISDINQPQHF. The CDR3 DNA reads TGTGCCAGTAGTATTTCGGATATCAATCAGCCCCAGCATTTT.

The chain is built from TRBV12-3 or TRBV12-4 and TRBJ2-7; maybe TRBD2 (5 bases). The CDR3 runs to 12 residues. V was shortened by 3 bases and J by 9 bases, with 12 bases between the two germline ends. CDR3 sequence reads: CASSLDSAGQYF. The CDR3 DNA reads as TGTGCCAGCAGTTTGGACTCCGCGGGGCAGTACTTC.

CDR3 sequence (DNA): TGTGCCAGCAACCCACTCCAGGGGGAGGGCACTGAAGCTTTCTTT. It is translated as CASNPLQGEGTEAFF. The chain recombines TRBV6-1 with TRBJ1-1; 7 bases are shared with TRBD1. Trimming cost V 7 bases and J 4 bases; bases outside gene matches: 12. CDR1 and CDR2 (germline): MNHNS, SASEGT. This CDR3 contains 15 residues.

The rearrangement uses TRBV12-3 or TRBV12-4 and TRBJ1-3; TRBD1 agrees at 9 bases. The CDR3 sequence is 14 residues long. Trimming removed 6 bases from V and 8 bases from J; junction bases left unmatched: 8. CDR3: CASSLTGGKDTIYF. Written as DNA, the CDR3 is TGTGCCAGCAGCCTTACAGGGGGCAAGGACACCATATATTTT.

This clonotype was found a few times. V gene TRBV7-2 combines with J gene TRBJ1-3; tentative D call: TRBD1 (5 bases). CDR3 length: 19 residues. Trimming pared 3 bases from V and 4 bases from J, leaving 25 bases between. Germline CDR1 is SGHTA and CDR2 is FQGNSA. CDR3: CASSFGAPGGTAGGNTIYF. CDR3 coding DNA: TGTGCCAGCAGCTTTGGAGCACCGGGCGGGACGGCTGGAGGAAACACCATATATTTT. The variable domain in full, completed from reference TRBV7-2 and TRBJ1-3, reads GAGVSQSPSNKVTEKGKDVELRCDPISGHTALYWYRQSLGQGLEFLIYFQGNSAPDKSGLPSDRFSAERTGGSVSTLTIQRTQQEDSAVYLCASSFGAPGGTAGGNTIYFGEGSWLTVV.

The chain couples TRBV7-8 to TRBJ2-7, with D perhaps TRBD2 (6 bases). Per the germline V gene, CDR1 is SGHVS and CDR2 is FQNEAQ. V was trimmed by 1 base and J by 4 bases, leaving 14 bases between them. The CDR3 is 15 residues long. The CDR3 DNA follows: TGTGCCAGCAGCTTAGGGGGGGTACTAGTTTACGAGCAGTACTTC. Amino acids: CASSLGGVLVYEQYF.